These T cell receptor beta chains were read from a single sample in a study of blood T cell repertoires in COVID-19. Profiling relied on immunoSEQ multiplex PCR, and the TCRdb table lists in-frame clones only, not all of them. The repertoire includes more than 150,000 clones, 86% of them detected once, and about 20% sits in the top ten. The sequenced material came from peripheral blood. Source of these receptors: a man aged 70-80 years with active or convalescent COVID-19. CDR3s include the opening cysteine and the closing phenylalanine or tryptophan. A D gene is named only where the DNA matches it firmly. Not all rows give a size; the values are once, few, many and, for expanded clones, a class.

d_call	j_call	v_call	clone_size	cdr3_aa	cdr3_nt
TRBD1	TRBJ2-1	TRBV7-2	-	CASSPPRGRVATYNEQFF	TGTGCCAGCAGTCCCCCCAGGGGGCGAGTAGCAACCTACAATGAGCAGTTCTTC
-	TRBJ2-7	TRBV7-8	-	CASSLARGIRLNEQYF	TGTGCCAGCAGCTTAGCGCGCGGGATCCGACTTAACGAGCAGTACTTC
-	TRBJ2-5	TRBV5-4	once	CASSARTGGETQYF	TGTGCCAGCAGCGCCCGGACCGGAGGGGAGACCCAGTACTTC
-	TRBJ1-2	TRBV4-3	-	CASSQDRWGGEGYTF	TGCGCCAGCAGCCAAGACCGGTGGGGGGGGGAAGGCTACACCTTC
-	TRBJ1-1	TRBV5-1	-	CASSFKPGIDTEAFF	TGCGCCAGCAGCTTTAAACCAGGGATCGACACTGAAGCTTTCTTT
-	TRBJ1-3	TRBV5-5	-	CASSLQLGSGNTIYF	TGTGCCAGCAGCCTACAGTTGGGCTCTGGAAACACCATATATTTT
-	TRBJ1-6	TRBV11-2	-	CASSPRGDNSPLHF	TGTGCCAGCAGCCCAAGAGGAGATAATTCACCCCTCCACTTT
TRBD1	TRBJ2-2	TRBV9	-	CASSVPQGKGAGELFF	TGTGCCAGCAGCGTTCCACAGGGGAAGGGAGCCGGGGAGCTGTTTTTT
-	TRBJ1-3	TRBV4-1	-	CASSQTLRGSGNTIYF	TGCGCCAGCAGCCAAACGTTAAGGGGGTCTGGAAACACCATATATTTT
-	TRBJ2-7	TRBV9	-	CASSVEQTTYEQYF	TGTGCCAGCAGCGTAGAACAGACGACCTACGAGCAGTACTTC
-	TRBJ1-1	TRBV2	-	CASRSVWDTEAFF	TGTGCCAGCAGGAGCGTCTGGGACACTGAAGCTTTCTTT
-	TRBJ1-6	TRBV18	-	CASSPFEGADSPLHF	TGTGCCAGCTCACCGTTTGAAGGGGCTGATTCACCCCTCCACTTT
-	TRBJ1-5	TRBV30	-	CAWSRDTSNQPQHF	TGTGCCTGGAGCCGCGACACAAGCAATCAGCCCCAGCATTTT
TRBD2	TRBJ2-1	TRBV3-1/TRBV3-2	once	CASSRAGTSVVHEQFF	TGTGCCAGCAGCCGCGCCGGGACTAGCGTTGTCCATGAGCAGTTCTTC
-	TRBJ2-1	TRBV16	-	CASSPAVGQEQFF	TGTGCCAGCAGCCCCGCTGTTGGCCAAGAGCAGTTCTTC
TRBD1	TRBJ2-5	TRBV7-2	-	CASSPTGSQETQYF	TGTGCCAGCAGTCCGACAGGGTCCCAAGAGACCCAGTACTTC
TRBD2	TRBJ2-2	TRBV2	-	CASRPSGLNTGELFF	TGTGCCAGCAGACCTAGCGGGCTGAACACCGGGGAGCTGTTTTTT
TRBD2	TRBJ2-7	TRBV2	-	CASSGRGASYEQYF	TGTGCCAGCAGTGGGCGGGGGGCATCCTACGAGCAGTACTTC
-	TRBJ1-1	TRBV5-4	-	CASSLLGQGGTEAFF	TGTGCCAGCAGCTTGTTAGGCCAGGGCGGCACTGAAGCTTTCTTT
-	TRBJ1-1	TRBV7-3	few	CASSPRGGGTEAFF	TGTGCCAGCAGCCCCCGGGGGGGCGGCACTGAAGCTTTCTTT
-	TRBJ1-5	TRBV6-5	-	CASTVYSNQPQHF	TGTGCCAGCACAGTATATAGCAATCAGCCCCAGCATTTT
-	TRBJ1-1	TRBV2	-	CASRMGGGTEAFF	TGTGCCAGCAGAATGGGGGGTGGCACTGAAGCTTTCTTT
-	TRBJ1-2	TRBV24-1	-	CATSASGGTEINYGYTF	TGTGCCACCAGTGCCTCTGGGGGGACTGAAATTAACTATGGCTACACCTTC
TRBD1	TRBJ1-5	TRBV28	-	CASRRPQGYQPQHF	TGTGCCAGCAGGAGACCACAGGGGTATCAGCCCCAGCATTTT
TRBD1	TRBJ2-1	TRBV6-5	-	CASSSLTTGGNEQFF	TGTGCCAGCAGTTCTTTGACGACAGGGGGTAATGAGCAGTTCTTC
TRBD1	TRBJ2-7	TRBV3-1/TRBV3-2	-	CASSQAAGQGYEQYF	TGTGCCAGCAGCCAAGCGGCGGGACAGGGCTACGAGCAGTACTTC
-	TRBJ1-2	TRBV19	-	CASREVGAHGYTF	TGTGCCAGTAGAGAAGTGGGGGCTCATGGCTACACCTTC
TRBD1	TRBJ1-5	TRBV6-2/TRBV6-3	-	CASSPRDRGANQPQHF	TGTGCCAGCAGTCCCCGGGACAGGGGCGCGAATCAGCCCCAGCATTTT
TRBD2	TRBJ2-2	TRBV4-3	-	CASSVGLVETGELFF	TGCGCCAGCAGCGTTGGACTAGTCGAAACCGGGGAGCTGTTTTTT
TRBD2	TRBJ2-1	TRBV9	-	CASSVISGGREQFF	TGTGCCAGCAGCGTAATTAGCGGGGGAAGGGAGCAGTTCTTC
-	TRBJ1-1	TRBV29-1	-	CSVGGLGANTEAFF	TGCAGCGTTGGCGGACTGGGGGCGAACACTGAAGCTTTCTTT
TRBD2	TRBJ2-1	TRBV5-5	-	CASSLWDYKPYNEQFF	TGTGCCAGCAGCTTGTGGGACTATAAGCCCTACAATGAGCAGTTCTTC
-	TRBJ1-2	TRBV7-6	-	CASSPLIGSNYGYTF	TGTGCCAGCAGCCCCCTCATCGGGTCCAACTATGGCTACACCTTC
TRBD2	TRBJ2-1	TRBV4-2	-	CASSQATSGRDRNEQFF	TGTGCCAGCAGCCAAGCTACTAGCGGGAGAGATAGGAATGAGCAGTTCTTC
-	TRBJ2-7	TRBV7-7	many	CASSPTHRSSYEQYF	TGTGCCAGCAGCCCTACGCACAGATCCTCCTACGAGCAGTACTTC
TRBD2	TRBJ2-1	TRBV18	-	CASSLRLAGAGAYNEQFF	TGTGCCAGCTCACTGCGCCTAGCGGGAGCTGGGGCCTACAATGAGCAGTTCTTC
-	TRBJ2-2	TRBV2	-	CASRASFAGELFF	TGTGCCAGCAGAGCTAGCTTTGCCGGGGAGCTGTTTTTT
-	TRBJ2-1	TRBV7-3	-	CASSSGQYNEQFF	TGTGCCAGCAGCTCCGGACAGTACAATGAGCAGTTCTTC
TRBD1	TRBJ2-1	TRBV5-1	-	CASSPGQGYNEQFF	TGCGCCAGCAGCCCGGGACAGGGCTACAATGAGCAGTTCTTC